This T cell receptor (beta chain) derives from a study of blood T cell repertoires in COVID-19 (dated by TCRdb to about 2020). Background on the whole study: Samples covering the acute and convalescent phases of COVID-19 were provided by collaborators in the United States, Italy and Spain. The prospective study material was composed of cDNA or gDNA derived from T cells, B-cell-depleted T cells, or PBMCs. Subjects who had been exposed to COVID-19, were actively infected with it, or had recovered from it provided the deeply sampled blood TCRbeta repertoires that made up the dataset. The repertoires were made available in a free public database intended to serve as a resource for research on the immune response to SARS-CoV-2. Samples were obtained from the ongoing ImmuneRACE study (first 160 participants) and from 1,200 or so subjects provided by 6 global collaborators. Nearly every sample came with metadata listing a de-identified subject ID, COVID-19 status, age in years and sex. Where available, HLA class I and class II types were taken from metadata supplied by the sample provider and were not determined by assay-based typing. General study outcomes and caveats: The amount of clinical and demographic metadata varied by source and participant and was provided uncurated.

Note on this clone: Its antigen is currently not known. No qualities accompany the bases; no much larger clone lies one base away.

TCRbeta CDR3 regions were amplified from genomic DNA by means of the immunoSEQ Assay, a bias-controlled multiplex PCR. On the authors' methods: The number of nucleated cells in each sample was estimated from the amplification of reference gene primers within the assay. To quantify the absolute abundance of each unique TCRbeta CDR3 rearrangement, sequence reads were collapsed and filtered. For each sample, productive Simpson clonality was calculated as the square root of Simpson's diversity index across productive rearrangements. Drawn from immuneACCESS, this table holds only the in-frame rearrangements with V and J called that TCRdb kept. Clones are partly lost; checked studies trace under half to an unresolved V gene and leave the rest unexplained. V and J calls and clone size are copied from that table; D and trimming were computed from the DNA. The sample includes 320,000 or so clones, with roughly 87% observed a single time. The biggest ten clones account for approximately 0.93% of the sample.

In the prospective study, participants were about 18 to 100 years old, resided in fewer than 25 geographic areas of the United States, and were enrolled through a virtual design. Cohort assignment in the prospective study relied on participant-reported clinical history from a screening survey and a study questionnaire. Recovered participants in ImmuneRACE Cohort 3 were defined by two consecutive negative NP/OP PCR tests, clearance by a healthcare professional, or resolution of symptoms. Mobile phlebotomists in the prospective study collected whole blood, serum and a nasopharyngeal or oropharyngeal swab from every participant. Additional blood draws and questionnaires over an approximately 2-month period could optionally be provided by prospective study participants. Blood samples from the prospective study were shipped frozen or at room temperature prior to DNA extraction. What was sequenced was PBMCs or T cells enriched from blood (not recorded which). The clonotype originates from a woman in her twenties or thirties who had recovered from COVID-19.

The nucleotide sequence is given as TGTGCCAGCAGCGCGGACAGAAACACTGAAGCTTTCTTT. This encodes CASSADRNTEAFF. The rearranged segments are TRBV5-5 and TRBJ1-1, and the D gene may be TRBD1, 6 bases matching. V is shortened by 4 bases, J by 2 bases, and the region joining them spans 9 bases. The germline V gene (reference sequence) gives CDR1 as SGHKS and CDR2 as YYEKEE. Including the terminal cysteine and phenylalanine, the CDR3 comprises 13 residues. CDR3 DNA only is kept here, 39 bases in frame from base 1.